The T cell receptor (beta chain) described here comes from a study of response to subunit inactivated influenza vaccine. CDR1 and CDR2 (germline): KGHSH, LQKENI. This CDR3 region has 15 residues. The trim removed 0 bases at V and 4 bases at J, leaving 3 bases unmatched. There are a few counts of this clonotype. TCRdb redid the calling of the RT-PCR reads with MiXCR, one entry per CDR3 protein. Of 500,000 to 600,000 distinct CDR3 sequences in the sample, approximately 16% were seen once. The sample consisted of CD4+ T cells sorted from PBMCs, taken about 23 months after vaccination. The TCR comes from a man aged 45-69 years who received an inactivated influenza vaccine. The chain carries TRBV18 and TRBJ2-3, with 8 positions matching TRBD1. The CDR3 DNA follows: TGTGCCAGCTCACCACCTGGACAGGGCCCAGATACGCAGTATTTT. Residues: CASSPPGQGPDTQYF.